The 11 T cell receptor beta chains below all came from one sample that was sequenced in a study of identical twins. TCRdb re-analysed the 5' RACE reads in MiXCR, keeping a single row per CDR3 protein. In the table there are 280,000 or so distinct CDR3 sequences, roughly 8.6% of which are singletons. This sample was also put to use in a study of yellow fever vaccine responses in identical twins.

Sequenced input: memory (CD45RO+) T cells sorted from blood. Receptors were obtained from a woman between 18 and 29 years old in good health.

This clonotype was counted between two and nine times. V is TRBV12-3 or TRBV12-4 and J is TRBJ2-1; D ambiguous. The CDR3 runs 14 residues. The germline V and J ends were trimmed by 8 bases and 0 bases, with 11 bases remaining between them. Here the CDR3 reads CASGIPSSYNEQFF. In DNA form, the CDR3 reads TGTGCCAGCGGAATACCAAGCTCCTACAATGAGCAGTTCTTC.

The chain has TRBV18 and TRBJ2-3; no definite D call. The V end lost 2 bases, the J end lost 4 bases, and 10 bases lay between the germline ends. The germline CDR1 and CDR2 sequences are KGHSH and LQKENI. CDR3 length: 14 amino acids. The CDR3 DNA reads TGTGCCAGCTCACCAATGGGGTTACCAGATACGCAGTATTTT. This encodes CASSPMGLPDTQYF.

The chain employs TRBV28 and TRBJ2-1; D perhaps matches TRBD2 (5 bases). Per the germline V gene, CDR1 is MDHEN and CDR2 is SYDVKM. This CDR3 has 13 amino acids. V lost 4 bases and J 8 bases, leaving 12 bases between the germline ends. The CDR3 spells CASSSILRDEQFF. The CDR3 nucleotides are TGTGCCAGCAGTTCCATATTGAGGGATGAGCAGTTCTTC.

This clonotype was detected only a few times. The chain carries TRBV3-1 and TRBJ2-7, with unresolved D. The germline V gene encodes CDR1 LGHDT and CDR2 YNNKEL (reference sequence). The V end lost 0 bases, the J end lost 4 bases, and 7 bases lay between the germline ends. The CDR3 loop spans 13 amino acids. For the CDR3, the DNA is TGTGCCAGCAGCCAAGATCTGGCTTACGAGCAGTACGTC. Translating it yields CASSQDLAYEQYV.

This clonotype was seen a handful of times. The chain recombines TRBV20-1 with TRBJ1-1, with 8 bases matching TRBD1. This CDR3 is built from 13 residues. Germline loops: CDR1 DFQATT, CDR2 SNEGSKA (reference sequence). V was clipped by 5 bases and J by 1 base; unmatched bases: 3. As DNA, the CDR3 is TGCAGTGCTGGGGGACAGGAGAACACTGAAGCTTTCTTT. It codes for CSAGGQENTEAFF.

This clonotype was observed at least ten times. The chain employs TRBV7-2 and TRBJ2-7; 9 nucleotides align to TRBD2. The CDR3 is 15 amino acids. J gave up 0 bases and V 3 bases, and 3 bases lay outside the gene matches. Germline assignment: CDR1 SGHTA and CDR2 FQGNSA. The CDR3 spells CASSLSSGASYEQYF. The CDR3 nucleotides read TGTGCCAGCAGCTTGTCTAGCGGGGCCTCCTACGAGCAGTACTTC.

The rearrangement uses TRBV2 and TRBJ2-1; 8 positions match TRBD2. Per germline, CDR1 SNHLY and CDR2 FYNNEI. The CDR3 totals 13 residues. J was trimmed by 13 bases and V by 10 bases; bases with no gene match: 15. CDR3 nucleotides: TGTGCCAACAGGCCAGAGGGGCGGGAGGTCCAGTTCTTC. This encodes CANRPEGREVQFF.

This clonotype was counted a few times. The CDR3 protein is CASSELGTGELFF. The CDR3, as DNA: TGCGCCAGCAGTGAATTGGGGACCGGGGAGCTGTTTTTT. The genes are TRBV4-1 and TRBJ2-2; D is unclear. CDR1 is MGHRA, CDR2 YSYEKL, per germline. Trimming shortened V by 6 bases and J by 5 bases, and 10 bases separated the two germline ends. This CDR3 has 13 amino acids.

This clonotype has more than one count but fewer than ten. The CDR3 spells CASSPGPNGYTF. In nucleotides, the CDR3 is TGTGCCAGTAGTCCAGGACCTAATGGCTACACCTTC. V and J are TRBV19 and TRBJ1-2; D gene unclear. CDR1 and CDR2 from the germline V gene are LNHDA and SQIVND (reference sequence). The CDR3 is 12 amino acids. V dropped 5 bases and J dropped 6 bases, with 10 bases sitting between them.

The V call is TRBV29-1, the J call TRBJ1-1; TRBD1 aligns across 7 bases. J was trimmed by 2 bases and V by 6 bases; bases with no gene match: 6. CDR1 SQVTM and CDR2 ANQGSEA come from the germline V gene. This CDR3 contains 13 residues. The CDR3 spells CSVGTVPNTEAFF. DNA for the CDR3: TGCAGCGTGGGGACAGTCCCTAACACTGAAGCTTTCTTT.

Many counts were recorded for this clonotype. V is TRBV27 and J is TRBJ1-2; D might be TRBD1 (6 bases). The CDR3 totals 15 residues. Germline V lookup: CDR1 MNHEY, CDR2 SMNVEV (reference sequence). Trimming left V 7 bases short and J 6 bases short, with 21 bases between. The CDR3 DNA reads TGTGCCAGCACCCCCAATGGGGGGCGTGGGCATGGCTACACCTTC. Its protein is CASTPNGGRGHGYTF.